Listed below are T cell receptor beta chains from one sample, sequenced in a study of CXCR3-negative and CXCR3-positive naive CD8 T cells. Following a re-call of the 5' RACE reads, TCRdb has one entry per CDR3 protein and lacks DNA. Here the sample table reports under 75,000 distinct CDR3 sequences. Sequenced input: naive CXCR3- CD8+ T cells from blood. The receptor source for this set is a human donor in good health. Some clones in this sample may be carry-over from other donors' samples. The CDR3 runs from the conserved cysteine through the conserved F or W.

j_gene,v_gene,CDR3aa
TRBJ2-3,TRBV6-6,CASGQWGGTSTDTQYF
TRBJ1-2,TRBV6-6,CASSSDTSNYGYTF
TRBJ1-1,TRBV29-1,CSVPGTNTEAFF
TRBJ2-3,TRBV7-8,CASSLLVSTDTQYF
TRBJ2-7,TRBV29-1,CSVEVSSDASYEQYF
TRBJ2-7,TRBV12-3/TRBV12-4,CASTGGLHNEQYF
TRBJ2-7,TRBV28,CASSWTLGTSYEQYF
TRBJ2-5,TRBV12-3/TRBV12-4,CASSLATGYGTQETQYF
TRBJ2-7,TRBV29-1,CSVETGSGAYEQYF
TRBJ2-7,TRBV7-2,CASSLQGGLSYEQYF
TRBJ1-5,TRBV6-6,CASLGGNQPQHF
TRBJ2-7,TRBV6-5,CASSYSGDYEQYF
TRBJ1-1,TRBV6-4,CASRSHREGDTEAFF
TRBJ1-1,TRBV12-3/TRBV12-4,CASSLTNRNTEAFF
TRBJ2-1,TRBV5-1,CASSLDPSGGNNEQFF
TRBJ2-3,TRBV4-2,CASSQELAGEVDTQYF
TRBJ1-1,TRBV5-1,CASSWDANTEAFF
TRBJ2-2,TRBV7-3,CASSCDPGQGCVLFF
TRBJ2-1,TRBV11-2,CASSLESGLAMEQFF
TRBJ2-3,TRBV14,CASRAGNSLSTDTQYF
TRBJ2-7,TRBV18,CASSPPGKTYEQYF
TRBJ2-1,TRBV7-6,CASSLGGSPDEQFF
TRBJ1-3,TRBV3-1,CASSPEPQGSNTIYF
TRBJ2-5,TRBV6-2/TRBV6-3,CASIVTGEEKTQYF
TRBJ1-2,TRBV6-2/TRBV6-3,CARSYPGDSRDGYTF
TRBJ2-1,TRBV7-9,CASSSSGLHNEQFF
TRBJ1-1,TRBV7-2,CASSLVAGGEAFF
TRBJ2-1,TRBV11-2,CASSPNPLAGARYNEQFF
TRBJ2-1,TRBV11-2,CASNGLGYNEQFF
TRBJ2-7,TRBV27,CASRGGSYEQYF
TRBJ2-1,TRBV20-1,CSAADPGTQISYNEQFF
TRBJ2-1,TRBV12-3/TRBV12-4,CASSGTAYNEQFF
TRBJ2-5,TRBV7-9,CASSLAATGETQYF
TRBJ1-1,TRBV6-5,CASSPNPGLTYDEAFF
TRBJ2-7,TRBV27,CASSLQTGSEQYF
TRBJ2-3,TRBV7-9,CASSPDDTQYF
TRBJ2-7,TRBV7-6,CASSRGQGVAYEQYF
TRBJ1-1,TRBV9,CASSPRGGMNTEAFF
TRBJ2-7,TRBV7-2,CASSSPVLAGIPYEQYF
TRBJ2-1,TRBV29-1,CSVEGVFRQPSYNEQFF
TRBJ1-2,TRBV29-1,CSVEFLGYYGYTF
TRBJ2-2,TRBV12-3/TRBV12-4,CASSQSGTTVNTGELFF
TRBJ2-7,TRBV9,CVSSGDSSYEQYF
TRBJ2-5,TRBV11-3,CASSSLDAIGAQETQYF
TRBJ1-2,TRBV7-9,CASSGGSLDGYTF
TRBJ2-7,TRBV7-9,CASSKTLAGLAYEQYF
TRBJ2-2,TRBV6-2/TRBV6-3,CASSVGGYTGELFF
TRBJ1-1,TRBV7-2,CASSIYRGLNTEAFF
TRBJ1-5,TRBV28,CASSPQRATGVNQPQHF
TRBJ2-7,TRBV5-5,CASSPGQGNYEQYF
TRBJ2-7,TRBV29-1,CSVEQMGSEQYF
TRBJ1-1,TRBV13,CASSNTGTGHMNTEAFF
TRBJ1-2,TRBV28,CASTFDIPSYGYTF
TRBJ2-3,TRBV29-1,CSVESSGRYTDTQYF
TRBJ2-7,TRBV7-2,CASSLSTGDVYEQYF
TRBJ1-6,TRBV12-3/TRBV12-4,CASSFNTGGRDSPLHF